A selection of T cell receptor beta chains follows, all from one sample in a study of blood T cell repertoires in COVID-19. Profiled with immunoSEQ multiplex PCR; TCRdb holds only in-frame clones, not every one. Of 130,000 or so clones listed, roughly four fifths are singletons. Sequencing was done on a sample of peripheral blood. The origin of the receptors is a human donor in a cohort sampled during active COVID-19. The CDR3 runs from the conserved cysteine through the conserved F or W. A D gene is named only where the DNA matches it firmly. Clone size is not always given. Where it is, it says once, few, many or a class for expanded clones.

size | D | J | V | DNA | CDR3
NA | TRBD1 | TRBJ2-2 | TRBV7-9 | TGTGCCAGCAGCGCACGGACAGGGGTTAGGAGCGGGGAGCTGTTTTTT | CASSARTGVRSGELFF
NA | TRBD1 | TRBJ1-1 | TRBV28 | TGTGCCAGCAGCTACACCCCCGTGACAGGGGTGCGAGCTTTCTTT | CASSYTPVTGVRAFF
NA | TRBD1 | TRBJ2-7 | TRBV2 | TGTGCCAGCAGCCGGGACAGGGCCTACGAGCAGTACTTC | CASSRDRAYEQYF
NA | NA | TRBJ1-2 | TRBV28 | TGTGCCAGCAGTTTTAATACTCGGGTGGAGTTTTATGGCTACACCTTC | CASSFNTRVEFYGYTF
NA | NA | TRBJ2-3 | TRBV5-1 | TGCGCCAGCAGCTTGGCGGTGGTGGGCACAGATACGCAGTATTTT | CASSLAVVGTDTQYF
NA | TRBD2 | TRBJ2-7 | TRBV2 | TGTGCCAGTCGACTAGCGGGGCCCTACGAGCAGTACTTC | CASRLAGPYEQYF
NA | NA | TRBJ1-2 | TRBV5-1 | TGCGCCAGCAGCCAGGACGTCGGAGGCTATGGCTACACCTTC | CASSQDVGGYGYTF
NA | TRBD1 | TRBJ2-5 | TRBV6-1 | TGTGCCAGCAGTGAACGATCACAACTCAGGGGGCTTACATCACCAAGAGAGACCCAGTACTTC | CASSERSQLRGLTSPRETQYF
NA | TRBD1 | TRBJ1-6 | TRBV7-6 | TGTGCCAGCAGCTTGACAGGGGCGAATTCACCCCTCCACTTT | CASSLTGANSPLHF
NA | TRBD2 | TRBJ2-1 | TRBV3-1/TRBV3-2 | TGTGCCAGCAGCCAGGGGATTGCTAGCGGCTACAATGAGCAGTTCTTC | CASSQGIASGYNEQFF
once | TRBD1 | TRBJ1-4 | TRBV2 | TGTGCCAGCAGTCCCCTTAGGACAGGACGGGGTGAAAAACTGTTTTTT | CASSPLRTGRGEKLFF
NA | TRBD2 | TRBJ2-7 | TRBV7-9 | TGTGCCAGCAGCTCCCCTAACGGGAGGGCGGGCGAGCAGTACTTC | CASSSPNGRAGEQYF
NA | NA | TRBJ2-3 | TRBV9 | TGTGCCAGCAGCCCAGGGGGGCGGGGCATCACAGATACGCAGTATTTT | CASSPGGRGITDTQYF
few | TRBD2 | TRBJ2-7 | TRBV11-2 | TGTGCCAGCAGCTTTGGACTAGCGGGAGGAGGGTCCTACGAGCAGTACTTC | CASSFGLAGGGSYEQYF
NA | NA | TRBJ2-7 | TRBV9 | TGTGCCAGCAGCGTAGAAGGGGCCTACGAGCAGTACTTC | CASSVEGAYEQYF
NA | TRBD2 | TRBJ2-1 | TRBV5-1 | TGCGCCAGCAGCTTGGTCCCATGGACTAGCGGTTACAATGAGCAGTTCTTC | CASSLVPWTSGYNEQFF
NA | TRBD2 | TRBJ2-1 | TRBV19 | TGTGCCAGTAAGCCGGCGGGACTAGCGGGAGTTAGTGGCTACAATGAGCAGTTCTTC | CASKPAGLAGVSGYNEQFF
once | TRBD1 | TRBJ1-2 | TRBV5-1 | TGCGCCAGCAGCTCCGGACAGGGACACTATGGCTACACCTTC | CASSSGQGHYGYTF
NA | NA | TRBJ1-1 | TRBV11-2 | TGTGCCAGCAGCCTCGCCGGCGGTGTCTCTGAAGCTTTCTTT | CASSLAGGVSEAFF
NA | TRBD2 | TRBJ2-1 | TRBV7-2 | TGTGCCAGCAGCTTAGGTCTAGCGGGAGAAAATGAGCAGTTCTTC | CASSLGLAGENEQFF
NA | NA | TRBJ2-3 | TRBV6-4 | TGTGCCAGCAGTAGGACAGTAAACTCAGATACGCAGTATTTT | CASSRTVNSDTQYF
NA | NA | TRBJ1-1 | TRBV7-3 | TGTGCCAGCAGCTCCCTCCCGGGGACTGAAGCTTTCTTT | CASSSLPGTEAFF
NA | TRBD1 | TRBJ2-7 | TRBV7-8 | TGTGCCAGCAGTTTGACCGGGACAGCGATCTACGAGCAGTACTTC | CASSLTGTAIYEQYF
NA | NA | TRBJ2-2 | TRBV7-2 | TGTGCCAGCAGCCGCCGAAGCCTTTCCTTCCAGGTGAACACCGGGGAGCTGTTTTTT | CASSRRSLSFQVNTGELFF
NA | NA | TRBJ1-2 | TRBV28 | TGTGCCAGCAGTTTAGTGGGGGGACCAAACTATGGCTACACCTTC | CASSLVGGPNYGYTF
NA | NA | TRBJ2-2 | TRBV11-2 | TGTGCCAGCACCCCCCGAGGGAGCGGCACCGGGGAGCTGTTTTTT | CASTPRGSGTGELFF
few | NA | TRBJ2-3 | TRBV27 | TGTGCCAGCAGTTTATACGGGGATAGGGATACGCAGTATTTT | CASSLYGDRDTQYF
NA | TRBD1 | TRBJ1-6 | TRBV30 | TGTGCCTGGAGTTTAGGAGGGGGCGGGGCGGTTTCACCCCTCCACTTT | CAWSLGGGGAVSPLHF
NA | NA | TRBJ2-7 | TRBV6-5 | TGTGCCAGCAGTTACCTCAGAGGCTCCTACGAGCAGTACTTC | CASSYLRGSYEQYF
once | TRBD1 | TRBJ2-3 | TRBV13 | TGTGCCAGCAGCTTAGGAGTAACGGACAGGGTTTCGACAGATACGCAGTATTTT | CASSLGVTDRVSTDTQYF
NA | TRBD1 | TRBJ1-2 | TRBV7-8 | TGTGCCAGCAGCTTAGGACAGGGGGTGGGTGGCTACACCTTC | CASSLGQGVGGYTF
few | TRBD1 | TRBJ2-7 | TRBV19 | TGTGCCAGTAACCAACCGGGACAGGGAAACGAGCAGTACTTC | CASNQPGQGNEQYF
NA | TRBD1 | TRBJ1-6 | TRBV27 | TGTGCCAGCAGTTTTAAGGAGGGGGCGCGACGTAATTCACCCCTCCACTTT | CASSFKEGARRNSPLHF
NA | NA | TRBJ1-5 | TRBV19 | TGTGCCAGTAGTATCTCCAGGGATAATCAGCCCCAGCATTTT | CASSISRDNQPQHF
NA | NA | TRBJ1-1 | TRBV5-1 | TGCGCCAGCAGCTTGTCTTTGGAGGTCGCTGAAGCTTTCTTT | CASSLSLEVAEAFF
NA | NA | TRBJ2-7 | TRBV12-3/TRBV12-4 | TGTGCCAGCAGTTTAGGCGACTACGAGCAGTACTTC | CASSLGDYEQYF
NA | TRBD2 | TRBJ2-3 | TRBV10-3 | TGTGCCATCAGTGAAAGCGGGACTAGCACAGATACGCAGTATTTT | CAISESGTSTDTQYF
NA | NA | TRBJ2-1 | TRBV2 | TGTGCCAGCAGTGAAGTTGCGGGTGGTACTAGCTCCTACAATGAGCAGTTCTTC | CASSEVAGGTSSYNEQFF
NA | NA | TRBJ1-1 | TRBV25-1 | TGTGCCAGCAGTGAACGTTGGGGCAGTTTAGCTTTCTTT | CASSERWGSLAFF
NA | TRBD2 | TRBJ2-5 | TRBV29-1 | TGCAGCGTTGAAGATGGGTCCGGGACTAGGTGGGAGACCCAGTACTTC | CSVEDGSGTRWETQYF